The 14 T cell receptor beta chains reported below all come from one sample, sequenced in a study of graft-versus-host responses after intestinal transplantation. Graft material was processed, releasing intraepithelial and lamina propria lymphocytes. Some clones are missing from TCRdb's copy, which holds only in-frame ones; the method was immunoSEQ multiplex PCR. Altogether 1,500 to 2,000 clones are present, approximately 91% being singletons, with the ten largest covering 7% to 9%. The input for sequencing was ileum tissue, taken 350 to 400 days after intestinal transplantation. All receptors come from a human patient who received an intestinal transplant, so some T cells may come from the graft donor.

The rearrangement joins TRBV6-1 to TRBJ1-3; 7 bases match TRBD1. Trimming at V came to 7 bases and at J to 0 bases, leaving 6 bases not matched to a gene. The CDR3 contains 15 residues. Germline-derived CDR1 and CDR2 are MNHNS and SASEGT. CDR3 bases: TGTGCCAGCACCCGGGACAGATTCTCTGGAAACACCATATATTTT. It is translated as CASTRDRFSGNTIYF.

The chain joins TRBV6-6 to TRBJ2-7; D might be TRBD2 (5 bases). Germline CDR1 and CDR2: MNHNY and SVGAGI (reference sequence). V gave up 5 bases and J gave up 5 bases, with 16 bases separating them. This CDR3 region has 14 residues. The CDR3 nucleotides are TGTGCCAGCAGTCCCGCGGGCTCCGTCAACGAGCAGTACTTC. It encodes CASSPAGSVNEQYF.

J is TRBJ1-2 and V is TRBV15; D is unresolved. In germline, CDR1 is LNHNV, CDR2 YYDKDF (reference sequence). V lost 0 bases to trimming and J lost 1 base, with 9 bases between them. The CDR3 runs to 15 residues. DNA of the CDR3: TGTGCCACCAGCAGAGATTATTCTGATAACTATGGCTACACCTTC. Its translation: CATSRDYSDNYGYTF.

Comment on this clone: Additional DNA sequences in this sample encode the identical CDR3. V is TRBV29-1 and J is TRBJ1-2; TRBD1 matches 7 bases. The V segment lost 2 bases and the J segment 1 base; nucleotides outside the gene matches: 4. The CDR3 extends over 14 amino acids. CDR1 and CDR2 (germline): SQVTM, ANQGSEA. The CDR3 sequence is CSVEIRQGNYGYTF. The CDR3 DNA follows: TGCAGCGTTGAAATCAGACAGGGTAACTATGGCTACACCTTC. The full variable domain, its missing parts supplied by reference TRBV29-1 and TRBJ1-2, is SAVISQKPSRDICQRGTSLTIQCQVDSQVTMMFWYRQQPGQSLTLIATANQGSEATYESGFVIDKFPISRPNLTFSTLTVSNMSPEDSSIYLCSVEIRQGNYGYTFGSGTRLTVV.

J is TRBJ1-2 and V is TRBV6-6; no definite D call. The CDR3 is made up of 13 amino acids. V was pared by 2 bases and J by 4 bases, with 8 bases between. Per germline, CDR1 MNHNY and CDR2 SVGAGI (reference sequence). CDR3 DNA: TGTGCCAGCAGTTACGGCGCAGGCTATGGCTACACCTTC. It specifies CASSYGAGYGYTF.

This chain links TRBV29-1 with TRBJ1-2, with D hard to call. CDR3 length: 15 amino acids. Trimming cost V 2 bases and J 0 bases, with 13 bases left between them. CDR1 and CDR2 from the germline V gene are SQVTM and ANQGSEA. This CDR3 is CSVEKVLGANYGYTF. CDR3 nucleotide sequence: TGCAGCGTTGAAAAGGTCCTCGGGGCTAACTATGGCTACACCTTC.

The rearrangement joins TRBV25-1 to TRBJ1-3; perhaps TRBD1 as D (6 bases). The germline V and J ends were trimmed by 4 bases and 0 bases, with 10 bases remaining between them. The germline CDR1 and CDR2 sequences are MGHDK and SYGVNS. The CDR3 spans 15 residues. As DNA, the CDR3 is TGTGCCAGCAGTGTCACAGGGCCCTCTGGAAACACCATATATTTT. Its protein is CASSVTGPSGNTIYF.

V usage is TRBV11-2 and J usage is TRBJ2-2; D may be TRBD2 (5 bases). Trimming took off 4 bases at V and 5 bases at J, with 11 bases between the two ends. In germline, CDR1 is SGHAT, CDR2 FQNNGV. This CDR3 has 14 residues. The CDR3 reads CASSSGLRTGELFF. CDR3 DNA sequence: TGTGCCAGCAGCTCGGGGTTGCGGACCGGGGAGCTGTTTTTT.

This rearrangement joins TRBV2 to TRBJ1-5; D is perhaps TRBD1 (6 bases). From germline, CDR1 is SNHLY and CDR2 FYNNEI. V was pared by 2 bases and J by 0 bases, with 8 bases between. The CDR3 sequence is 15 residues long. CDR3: CASSEMGASNQPQHF. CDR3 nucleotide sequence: TGTGCCAGCAGTGAAATGGGGGCTAGCAATCAGCCCCAGCATTTT.

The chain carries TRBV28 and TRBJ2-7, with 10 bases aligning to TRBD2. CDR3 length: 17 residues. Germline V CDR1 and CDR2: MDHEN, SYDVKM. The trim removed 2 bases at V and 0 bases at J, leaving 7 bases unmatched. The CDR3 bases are TGTGCCAGCAGTTTAACCCCCGGGACTAGCGACTCCTACGAGCAGTACTTC. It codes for CASSLTPGTSDSYEQYF. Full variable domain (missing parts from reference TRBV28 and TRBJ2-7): DVKVTQSSRYLVKRTGEKVFLECVQDMDHENMFWYRQDPGLGLRLIYFSYDVKMKEKGDIPEGYSVSREKKERFSLILESASTNQTSMYLCASSLTPGTSDSYEQYFGPGTRLTVT.

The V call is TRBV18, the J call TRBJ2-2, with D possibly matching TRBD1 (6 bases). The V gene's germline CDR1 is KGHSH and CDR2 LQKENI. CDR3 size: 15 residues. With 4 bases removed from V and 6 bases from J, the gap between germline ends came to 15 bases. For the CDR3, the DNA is TGTGCCAGCTCACGGGCACAGGGCCAGGCCGGGGAGCTGTTTTTT. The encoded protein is CASSRAQGQAGELFF.

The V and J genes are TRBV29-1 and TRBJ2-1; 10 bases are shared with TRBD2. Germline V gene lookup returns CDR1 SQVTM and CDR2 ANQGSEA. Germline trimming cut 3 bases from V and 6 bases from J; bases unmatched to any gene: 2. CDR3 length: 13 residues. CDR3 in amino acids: CSVDPSGGNEQFF. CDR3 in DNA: TGCAGCGTTGATCCTAGCGGGGGCAATGAGCAGTTCTTC.

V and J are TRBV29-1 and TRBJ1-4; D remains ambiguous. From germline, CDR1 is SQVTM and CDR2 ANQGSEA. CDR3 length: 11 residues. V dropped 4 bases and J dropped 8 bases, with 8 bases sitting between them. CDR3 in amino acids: CSVVDVEKLFF. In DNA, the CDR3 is TGCAGCGTTGTTGATGTGGAAAAACTGTTTTTT. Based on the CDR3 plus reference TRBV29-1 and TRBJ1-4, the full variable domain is SAVISQKPSRDICQRGTSLTIQCQVDSQVTMMFWYRQQPGQSLTLIATANQGSEATYESGFVIDKFPISRPNLTFSTLTVSNMSPEDSSIYLCSVVDVEKLFFGSGTQLSVL.

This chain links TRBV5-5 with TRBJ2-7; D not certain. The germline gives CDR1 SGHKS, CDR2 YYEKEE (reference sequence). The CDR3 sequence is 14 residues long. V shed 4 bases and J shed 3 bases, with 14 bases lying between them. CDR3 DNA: TGTGCCAGCAGCCAAGAGTTAGGCCTCTACGAGCAGTACTTC. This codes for CASSQELGLYEQYF.